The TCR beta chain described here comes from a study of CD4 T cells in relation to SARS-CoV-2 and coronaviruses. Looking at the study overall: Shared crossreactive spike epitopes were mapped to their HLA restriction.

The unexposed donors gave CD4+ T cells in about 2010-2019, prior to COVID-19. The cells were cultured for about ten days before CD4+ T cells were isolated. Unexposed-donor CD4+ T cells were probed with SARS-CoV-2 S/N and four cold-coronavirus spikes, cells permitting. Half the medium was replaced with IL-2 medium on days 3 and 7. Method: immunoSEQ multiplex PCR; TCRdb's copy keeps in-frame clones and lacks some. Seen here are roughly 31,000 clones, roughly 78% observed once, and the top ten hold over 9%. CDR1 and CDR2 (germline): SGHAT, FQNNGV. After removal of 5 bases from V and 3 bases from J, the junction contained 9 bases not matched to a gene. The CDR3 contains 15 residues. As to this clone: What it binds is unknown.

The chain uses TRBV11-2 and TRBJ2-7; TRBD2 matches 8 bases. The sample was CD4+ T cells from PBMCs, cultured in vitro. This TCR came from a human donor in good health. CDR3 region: CASSDGTRVYYEQYF. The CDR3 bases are TGTGCCAGCAGCGACGGGACTAGAGTCTACTACGAGCAGTACTTC.